One and the same sample provided the 5 T cell receptor beta chains below, sequenced in a study of blood T cell repertoires in COVID-19. TCRdb keeps only in-frame clones here, not all; method: immunoSEQ multiplex PCR. The sample lists approximately 190,000 clones, 84% seen once, with 3% to 3.5% in the top ten. The source material was PBMCs or T cells enriched from blood (not recorded which). These receptors all stem from a woman aged 25 to 39 who had been exposed to COVID-19.

The J gene is TRBJ2-7, the V gene TRBV5-1; D call uncertain. V was cut by 2 bases and J by 5 bases, with 8 bases left in between. The CDR3 consists of 12 residues. Germline CDR1 and CDR2: SGHRS and YFSETQ. For the CDR3, the DNA is TGCGCCAGCAGCTTTTCAGGTAACGAGCAGTACTTC. Translating it yields CASSFSGNEQYF.

The chain links TRBV28 to TRBJ1-6; 9 nucleotides line up with TRBD1. CDR3 length equals 14 residues. CDR1 and CDR2 (germline): MDHEN, SYDVKM. V shed 5 bases, J shed 8 bases, and the junction held 4 bases outside the gene matches. This chain's CDR3 is CASSRDRGDSPLHF. DNA of the CDR3: TGTGCCAGCAGTCGCGACAGGGGGGATTCACCCCTCCACTTT. Full variable domain (remainder filled in from reference TRBV28 and TRBJ1-6): DVKVTQSSRYLVKRTGEKVFLECVQDMDHENMFWYRQDPGLGLRLIYFSYDVKMKEKGDIPEGYSVSREKKERFSLILESASTNQTSMYLCASSRDRGDSPLHFGNGTRLTVT.

The genes are TRBV18 and TRBJ2-2; TRBD1 is a possible D gene (5 bases). CDR1 and CDR2 (germline): KGHSH, LQKENI. CDR3 size: 15 residues. Between the trimmed V and J ends, which lost 5 bases and 4 bases, there was a span of 14 bases. CDR3 DNA sequence: TGTGCCAGCTCATTGGGGCAGACGAGCACCGGGGAGCTGTTTTTT. As protein: CASSLGQTSTGELFF.

This clone was seen a single time. The chain carries TRBV18 and TRBJ2-7, with D possibly TRBD2 on 6 matching bases. V dropped 6 bases and J dropped 0 bases, with 15 bases sitting between them. The CDR3 has 15 amino acids. Germline V CDR1 and CDR2: KGHSH, LQKENI. CDR3 region: CASSRGAGVSYEQYF. The CDR3, as DNA: TGTGCCAGCTCCCGAGGAGCGGGCGTCTCCTACGAGCAGTACTTC.

The gene calls are TRBV24-1 and TRBJ1-5, with a weak D call TRBD1 (6 bases). Between the trimmed V and J ends, which lost 1 base and 6 bases, there was a span of 15 bases. CDR1 and CDR2 from the germline V gene are KGHDR and SFDVKD. This CDR3 has 16 residues. CDR3 in amino acids: CATSDFIEQGRQPQHF. The DNA of the CDR3 is TGTGCCACCAGTGATTTCATTGAACAGGGACGTCAGCCCCAGCATTTT.